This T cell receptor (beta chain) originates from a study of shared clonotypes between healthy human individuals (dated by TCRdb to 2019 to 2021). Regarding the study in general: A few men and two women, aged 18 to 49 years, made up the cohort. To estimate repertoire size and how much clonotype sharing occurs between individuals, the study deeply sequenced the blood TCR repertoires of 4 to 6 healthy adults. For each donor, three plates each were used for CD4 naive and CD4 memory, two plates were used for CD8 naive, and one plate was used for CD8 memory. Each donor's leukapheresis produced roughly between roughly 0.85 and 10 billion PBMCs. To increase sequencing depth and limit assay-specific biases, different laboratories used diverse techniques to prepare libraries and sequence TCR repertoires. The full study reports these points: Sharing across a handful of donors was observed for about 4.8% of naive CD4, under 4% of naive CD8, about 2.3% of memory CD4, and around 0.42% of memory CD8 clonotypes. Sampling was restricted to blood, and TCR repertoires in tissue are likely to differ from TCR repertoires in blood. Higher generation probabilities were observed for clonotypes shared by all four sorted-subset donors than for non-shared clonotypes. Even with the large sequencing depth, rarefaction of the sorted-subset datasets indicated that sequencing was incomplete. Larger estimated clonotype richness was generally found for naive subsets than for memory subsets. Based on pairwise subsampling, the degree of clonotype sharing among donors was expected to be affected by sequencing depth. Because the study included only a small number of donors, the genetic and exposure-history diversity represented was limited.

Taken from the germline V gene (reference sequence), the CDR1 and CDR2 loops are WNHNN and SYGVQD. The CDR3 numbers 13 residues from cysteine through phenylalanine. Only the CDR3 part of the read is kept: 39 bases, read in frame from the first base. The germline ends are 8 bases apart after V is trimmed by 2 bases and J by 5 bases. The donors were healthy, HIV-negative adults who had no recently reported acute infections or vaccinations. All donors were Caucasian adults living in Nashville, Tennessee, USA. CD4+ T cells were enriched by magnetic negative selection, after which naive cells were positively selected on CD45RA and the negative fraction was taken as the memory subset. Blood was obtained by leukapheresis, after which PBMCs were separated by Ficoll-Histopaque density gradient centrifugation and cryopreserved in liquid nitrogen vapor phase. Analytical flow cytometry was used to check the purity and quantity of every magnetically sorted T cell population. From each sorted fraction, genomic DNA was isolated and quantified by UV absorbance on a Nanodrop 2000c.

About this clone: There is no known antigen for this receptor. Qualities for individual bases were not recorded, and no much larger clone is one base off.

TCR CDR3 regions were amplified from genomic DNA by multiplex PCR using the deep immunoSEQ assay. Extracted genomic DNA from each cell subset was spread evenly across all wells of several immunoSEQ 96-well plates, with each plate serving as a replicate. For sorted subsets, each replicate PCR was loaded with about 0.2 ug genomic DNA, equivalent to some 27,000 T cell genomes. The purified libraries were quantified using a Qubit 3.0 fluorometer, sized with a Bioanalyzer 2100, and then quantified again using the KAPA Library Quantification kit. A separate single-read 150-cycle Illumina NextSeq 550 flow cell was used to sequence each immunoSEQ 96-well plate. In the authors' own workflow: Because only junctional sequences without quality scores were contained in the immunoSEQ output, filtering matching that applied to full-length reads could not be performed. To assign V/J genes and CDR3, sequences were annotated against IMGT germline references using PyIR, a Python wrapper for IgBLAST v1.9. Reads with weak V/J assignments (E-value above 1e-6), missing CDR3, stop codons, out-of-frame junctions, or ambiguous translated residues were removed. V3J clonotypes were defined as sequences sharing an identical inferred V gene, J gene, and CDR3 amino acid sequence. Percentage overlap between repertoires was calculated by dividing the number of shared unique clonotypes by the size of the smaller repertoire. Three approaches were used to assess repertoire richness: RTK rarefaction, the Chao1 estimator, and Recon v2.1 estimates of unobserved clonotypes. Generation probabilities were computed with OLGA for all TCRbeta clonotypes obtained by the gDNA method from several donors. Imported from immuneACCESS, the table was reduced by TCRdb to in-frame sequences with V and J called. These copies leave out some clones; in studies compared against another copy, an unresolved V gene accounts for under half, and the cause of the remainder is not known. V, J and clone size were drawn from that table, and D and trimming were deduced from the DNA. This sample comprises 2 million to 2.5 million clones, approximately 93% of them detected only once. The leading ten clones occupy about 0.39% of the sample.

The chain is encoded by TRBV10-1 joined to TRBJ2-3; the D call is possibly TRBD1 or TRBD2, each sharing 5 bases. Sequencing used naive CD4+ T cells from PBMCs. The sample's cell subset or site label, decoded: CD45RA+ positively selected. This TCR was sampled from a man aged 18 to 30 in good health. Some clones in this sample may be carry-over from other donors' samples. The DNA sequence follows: TGCGCCAGCAGTGAGGTTGGGGGAGATACGCAGTATTTT. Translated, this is CASSEVGGDTQYF.